Sequencing of this TCR beta chain was carried out in a study of shared clonotypes between healthy human individuals. Background on the study: Researchers drew samples from two women and three men aged 18 to 49. Study-level results: As a rule, naive subsets had a larger estimated richness than memory subsets. Rarefaction exposed incomplete sorted-subset sequencing despite large depth.

TCRdb's copy holds only in-frame clones and misses some; the assay was immunoSEQ multiplex PCR. There are about 2.1 million clones in the sample; 80% to 95% occur only once, and more than 1.5% lies in the top ten. This CDR3 comprises 15 residues. Germline V gene data show CDR1 as LGHNA and CDR2 as YSLEER. V trimming: 1 base; J trimming: 3 bases; junction bases outside the gene matches: 3. This clone appeared once. Its specificity is not known. Within the sample, other DNA sequences also encode this same CDR3. The naive CD8 subset, CD45RO-negative cells positively selected for CCR7, excluded terminally differentiated effector memory CD45RA+ cells.

This TCR came from a man in his late teens or twenties in good health. Some clones in this sample may be carry-over from other donors' samples. Specimen: naive CD8+ T cells from PBMCs. This chain connects TRBV4-3 to TRBJ2-1; 7 bases map to TRBD2. CDR3 residues: CASSQGSGGYNEQFF. CDR3 in DNA: TGCGCCAGCAGCCAAGGCTCGGGAGGCTACAATGAGCAGTTCTTC.